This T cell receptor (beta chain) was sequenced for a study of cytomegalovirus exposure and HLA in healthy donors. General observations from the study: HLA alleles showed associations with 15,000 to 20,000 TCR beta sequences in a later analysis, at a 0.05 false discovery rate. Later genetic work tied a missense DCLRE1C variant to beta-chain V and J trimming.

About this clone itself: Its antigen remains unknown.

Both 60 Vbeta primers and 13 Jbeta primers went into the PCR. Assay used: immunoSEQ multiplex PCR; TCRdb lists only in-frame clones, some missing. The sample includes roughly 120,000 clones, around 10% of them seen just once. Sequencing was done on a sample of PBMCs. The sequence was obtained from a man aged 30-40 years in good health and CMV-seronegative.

The CDR3 loop reads CASSQDRQDSYEQYF. The CDR3 DNA reads TGCGCCAGCAGCCAAGATCGACAGGATTCCTACGAGCAGTACTTC. V is TRBV4-3 and J is TRBJ2-7; possibly TRBD1 for D (6 bases). Germline lookup yields CDR1 LGHNA and CDR2 YSLEER. The CDR3 is made up of 15 amino acids. The ends were cut back, 0 bases at V and 1 base at J, with 10 bases in the middle.